Here is one T cell receptor (beta chain) with its context. Germline V CDR1 and CDR2: LNHDA, SQIVND (reference sequence). V lost 3 bases and J 3 bases, leaving 12 bases between the germline ends. The CDR3 extends over 15 amino acids. This specimen comes from a study of blood T cell repertoires in COVID-19. Profiled with immunoSEQ multiplex PCR; TCRdb holds only in-frame clones, not every one. The profile covers 300,000 to 400,000 clones, with around 90% appearing a single time and 1% taken by the ten largest. The V call is TRBV19, the J call TRBJ2-1; tentative D call: TRBD2 (6 bases). This receptor was obtained from a man aged 50-59 years with active or convalescent COVID-19. Sequenced sample: peripheral blood. CDR3 nucleotide sequence: TGTGCCAGTAGTATGATAGCGGATCTCTACAATGAGCAGTTCTTC. The encoded protein is CASSMIADLYNEQFF.